Below, 32 T cell receptor beta chains from the same sample are listed, as sequenced in a study of early T cells in non-severe SARS-CoV-2 infection (dated by TCRdb to the early 2020s). Libraries were constructed by 5' RACE. Sequencing used a NextSeq 500. In-frame beta chains were kept once TCRdb had trimmed the public reads at Q25 with fastp and called clones with MiXCR. Each CDR3 protein appears once, grouped with its most common genes and DNA. For this sample there are approximately 47,000 distinct CDR3 sequences; roughly 6.2% appear just once. The ten biggest clones cover roughly 6.9% of the sample. The sequenced sample was whole blood, obtained at baseline. The receptors were sampled from an adult who was a healthcare worker with PCR-confirmed SARS-CoV-2 infection or an uninfected control (not recorded which).

This clonotype has ten or more counts. This chain connects TRBV18 to TRBJ1-3, with a possible D match to TRBD1 (5 bases). The CDR3 runs to 17 residues. Germline V gives CDR1 KGHSH, CDR2 LQKENI. Trimming removed 0 bases at V and 0 bases at J, with 12 bases between. Here the CDR3 DNA reads TGTGCCAGCTCACCACCGGAGGGGTTCAGCTCTGGAAACACCATATATTTT. It codes for CASSPPEGFSSGNTIYF.

The sample holds many counts of this clonotype. The chain carries TRBV9 and TRBJ2-4, with TRBD2 identical over 7 bases. Trimming cost V 0 bases and J 9 bases; bases outside gene matches: 9. The CDR3 contains 15 residues. Looked up from germline, CDR1 is SGDLS and CDR2 is YYNGEE. CDR3 nucleotide sequence: TGTGCCAGCAGCGTAGAGAAGGGACTAAATGCCATTCAGTACTTC. As protein: CASSVEKGLNAIQYF. Variable domain in full (rest from reference TRBV9 and TRBJ2-4): DSGVTQTPKHLITATGQRVTLRCSPRSGDLSVYWYQQSLDQGLQFLIQYYNGEERAKGNILERFSAQQFPDLHSELNLSSLELGDSALYFCASSVEKGLNAIQYFGAGTRLSVL.

This clonotype was counted ten times or more. This rearrangement joins TRBV6-6 to TRBJ1-3; D is unclear. The CDR3 is 14 amino acids. V was shortened by 0 bases and J by 4 bases, with 7 bases between the two germline ends. Germline V CDR1 and CDR2: MNHNY, SVGAGI (reference sequence). CDR3: CASSYSGGGNTIYF. For the CDR3, the DNA is TGTGCCAGCAGTTACTCTGGTGGAGGAAACACCATATATTTT.

V usage is TRBV20-1 and J usage is TRBJ2-1, with 9 bases matching TRBD2. This CDR3 is 16 amino acids long. Germline trimming cut 0 bases from V and 6 bases from J; bases unmatched to any gene: 9. Germline CDR1 DFQATT, CDR2 SNEGSKA (reference sequence). CDR3 DNA sequence: TGCAGTGCTAGAGATACGGCTAGCGGGACCCGCAATGAGCAGTTCTTC. Protein sequence: CSARDTASGTRNEQFF.

This clonotype was recorded at least ten times. The genes are TRBV20-1 and TRBJ2-1; D is uncertain. The V end was cut by 3 bases, the J end by 10 bases, with 13 bases between. The CDR3 runs 12 residues. CDR1 is DFQATT, CDR2 SNEGSKA, per germline (reference sequence). The CDR3 loop reads CSASYGLREQFF. In nucleotides, the CDR3 is TGCAGTGCTAGTTACGGGCTTCGCGAGCAGTTCTTC.

This clonotype was seen only a few times. The rearrangement joins TRBV2 to TRBJ2-2; tentative D call: TRBD1 (6 bases). The germline V and J ends were trimmed by 2 bases and 5 bases, with 6 bases remaining between them. This CDR3 comprises 13 residues. CDR1 and CDR2 from the germline V gene are SNHLY and FYNNEI. CDR3 region: CASSERGTGELFF. The CDR3 bases are TGTGCCAGCAGTGAAAGGGGGACCGGGGAGCTGTTTTTT.

This chain connects TRBV4-2 to TRBJ2-3, with 8 bases aligning to TRBD2. The CDR3 loop spans 15 amino acids. Germline values: CDR1 LGHNA, CDR2 YNFKEQ. V lost 9 bases and J lost 2; bases outside the gene matches: 10. The CDR3 region is CASSVASGSTDTQYF. In DNA form, the CDR3 reads TGTGCCAGTTCCGTGGCTAGCGGGTCCACAGATACGCAGTATTTT.

This clonotype was counted only a few times. The J gene is TRBJ1-4, the V gene TRBV20-1, with 7 bases identical to TRBD1. Trimming removed 0 bases from V and 4 bases from J; junction bases left unmatched: 5. The CDR3 contains 15 residues. Looked up from germline, CDR1 is DFQATT and CDR2 is SNEGSKA (reference sequence). The CDR3 DNA reads TGCAGTGCTAGAGATCAAGACAGGGATAATGAAAAACTGTTTTTT. This gives the protein CSARDQDRDNEKLFF.

This clonotype was seen a single time. The chain has TRBV9 and TRBJ2-1, with 10 nucleotides matching TRBD2. The CDR3 has 16 amino acids. Germline V gives CDR1 SGDLS, CDR2 YYNGEE. The ends lost 0 bases at V and 7 bases at J; junction bases unmatched: 7. CDR3 DNA sequence: TGTGCCAGCAGCGTAGGGCTAGCGGGAGTGTCGAATGAGCAGTTCTTC. Its translation: CASSVGLAGVSNEQFF.

This chain links TRBV6-6 with TRBJ2-7, with D possibly being TRBD2 (6 bases). V was cut by 5 bases and J by 2 bases, with 16 bases left in between. CDR1 and CDR2 (germline): MNHNY, SVGAGI (reference sequence). The CDR3 contains 15 residues. CDR3 nucleotide sequence: TGTGCCAGCAGTCCCCTAGGTAGCGGAGCCTACGAGCAGTACTTC. Its translation: CASSPLGSGAYEQYF.

This sequence joins TRBV6-2 or TRBV6-3 and TRBJ2-7; D gene unclear. There are 13 residues in the CDR3. The V end was cut by 10 bases, the J end by 2 bases, with 15 bases between. CDR1 and CDR2 from the germline V gene are MNHEY and SVGEGT. CDR3 nucleotide sequence: TGTGCCATCGCGCAGCCCCAAACCTACGAGCAGTACTTC. This gives the protein CAIAQPQTYEQYF.

The sample holds a few counts of this clonotype. This chain joins TRBV7-2 and TRBJ2-2, with 14 bases fitting TRBD2. The CDR3 sequence is 16 residues long. The V segment lost 4 bases and the J segment 5 bases; nucleotides outside the gene matches: 3. The germline CDR1 and CDR2 sequences are SGHTA and FQGNSA. CDR3 residues: CASSYRTSGRTGELFF. Here the CDR3 DNA reads TGTGCCAGCAGCTACCGGACTAGCGGGAGGACCGGGGAGCTGTTTTTT.

The CDR3, as DNA: TGTGCCAGCAGTTTAGGGACGAGTAATTCACCCCTCCACTTT. It specifies CASSLGTSNSPLHF. The chain has TRBV12-3 or TRBV12-4 and TRBJ1-6; D not certain. The V and J ends lost 1 base and 6 bases respectively, with 7 bases between them. This CDR3 contains 14 residues.

This clonotype was detected ten times or more. The chain combines TRBV24-1 with TRBJ2-3; D is uncertain. The V gene's germline CDR1 is KGHDR and CDR2 SFDVKD. The CDR3 spans 16 residues. Trimming left V 1 base short and J 1 base short, with 11 bases between. CDR3: CATSDFRATGTDTQYF. As DNA, the CDR3 is TGTGCCACCAGTGATTTTAGGGCGACGGGCACAGATACGCAGTATTTT.

The chain recombines TRBV7-2 with TRBJ1-2; D might be TRBD1 (5 bases). V was shortened by 5 bases and J by 0 bases, with 7 bases between the two germline ends. The CDR3 sequence is 13 residues long. Germline V gene sequence: CDR1 SGHTA, CDR2 FQGNSA. The CDR3 nucleotides read TGTGCCAGCAGCCGGGACTCTAACTATGGCTACACCTTC. Protein: CASSRDSNYGYTF.

This clonotype has at least ten counts. V usage is TRBV11-2 and J usage is TRBJ2-1, with 8 nucleotides matching TRBD2. This CDR3 region has 16 residues. The germline gives CDR1 SGHAT, CDR2 FQNNGV. With V trimmed by 5 bases and J by 7 bases, 13 bases remained unmatched. The CDR3 reads CASSHREGGSPNEQFF. The DNA for the CDR3 is TGTGCCAGCAGCCATCGGGAGGGAGGCTCCCCGAATGAGCAGTTCTTC.

This clonotype appeared many times. The genes are TRBV4-1 and TRBJ2-5; 9 bases align to TRBD1. V shed 4 bases and J 5 bases; nucleotides not matched to a gene: 8. Germline assignment: CDR1 MGHRA and CDR2 YSYEKL. The CDR3 totals 15 residues. For the CDR3, the DNA is TGCGCCAGCAGCCTCAGCCCGACAGGGGGGGAGACCCAGTACTTC. As protein: CASSLSPTGGETQYF.

There are many counts of this clonotype. The chain links TRBV11-3 to TRBJ2-1; 12 nucleotides line up with TRBD2. This CDR3 spans 15 amino acids. The V gene end was trimmed by 3 bases and the J gene end by 5 bases; junction bases not matched to a gene: 2. Germline CDR1 is SGHNT and CDR2 is YENEEA. CDR3 residues: CASSLTSGRNNEQFF. CDR3 sequence (DNA): TGTGCCAGCAGCTTGACTAGCGGGAGAAACAATGAGCAGTTCTTC.

This clonotype has at least ten counts. The rearrangement joins TRBV7-2 to TRBJ2-7; either TRBD1 or TRBD2 may fit D (5 bases each). In germline, CDR1 is SGHTA, CDR2 FQGNSA. Deletions cut 7 bases from V and 0 bases from J, with 19 bases between. The CDR3 totals 16 residues. For the CDR3, the DNA is TGTGCCAGCATCGACATTGGGGGAGCTAGCTCCTACGAGCAGTACTTC. It yields the protein CASIDIGGASSYEQYF.

This clonotype was seen a handful of times. The V gene is TRBV2, the J gene TRBJ2-1, with a tentative D call TRBD2 (6 bases). The CDR3 is 17 amino acids. V lost 2 bases, J lost 3 bases, and 17 bases lay in between. Germline V gene data show CDR1 as SNHLY and CDR2 as FYNNEI. Written as DNA, the CDR3 is TGTGCCAGCAGTGAAACCCCTGGCGGGGCCATCTACAATGAGCAGTTCTTC. The encoded protein is CASSETPGGAIYNEQFF.

This clonotype was observed a few times. The rearrangement joins TRBV5-4 to TRBJ2-3, with a possible D match to TRBD2 (7 bases). The V gene's germline CDR1 is SGHNT and CDR2 YYREEE (reference sequence). This CDR3 has 17 residues. The V gene lost 2 bases and the J gene lost 4 bases, with 20 bases spanning the gap. CDR3 region: CASSFGGGAVIADTQYF. The CDR3, as DNA: TGTGCCAGCAGCTTTGGTGGGGGGGCGGTAATCGCAGATACGCAGTATTTT.

This clonotype was recorded at least ten times. The V gene is TRBV29-1, the J gene TRBJ1-5; TRBD1 might be the D (5 bases). Trimming shortened V by 4 bases and J by 5 bases, and 15 bases separated the two germline ends. CDR1 and CDR2 from the germline V gene are SQVTM and ANQGSEA. The CDR3 sequence is 14 residues long. The CDR3 DNA reads as TGCAGCGTTGCGTCCGGGGGTGGGGATCAGCCCCAGCATTTT. Its translation: CSVASGGGDQPQHF. The entire variable domain, with the rest obtained from reference TRBV29-1 and TRBJ1-5, is as follows: SAVISQKPSRDICQRGTSLTIQCQVDSQVTMMFWYRQQPGQSLTLIATANQGSEATYESGFVIDKFPISRPNLTFSTLTVSNMSPEDSSIYLCSVASGGGDQPQHFGDGTRLSIL.

This clonotype has a count of ten or more. The chain recombines TRBV28 with TRBJ1-2, with D tentatively TRBD1 (6 bases). The CDR3 is made up of 13 amino acids. The germline CDR1 and CDR2 sequences are MDHEN and SYDVKM. V lost 1 base and J 14 bases, leaving 17 bases between the germline ends. The CDR3 bases are TGTGCCAGCAGTTTATTTGCTGAGGACAGACAGACCTTC. Amino acid sequence: CASSLFAEDRQTF.

This clonotype was counted between two and nine times. The genes are TRBV2 and TRBJ2-5; D unresolved. Per the germline V gene, CDR1 is SNHLY and CDR2 is FYNNEI. Trimming left V 2 bases short and J 4 bases short, with 5 bases between. The CDR3 has 12 amino acids. The CDR3 sequence: CASSELIETQYF. CDR3 bases: TGTGCCAGCAGTGAACTCATAGAGACCCAGTACTTC.

This clonotype was counted at least ten times. The V and J genes are TRBV6-5 and TRBJ1-4; 8 nucleotides line up with TRBD1. Germline values: CDR1 MNHEY, CDR2 SVGAGI. The CDR3 has 14 amino acids. V gave up 3 bases and J gave up 5 bases; unmatched junction bases: 2. For the CDR3, the DNA is TGTGCCAGCAGTTATAACAGGGGGAATGAAAAACTGTTTTTT. The encoded protein is CASSYNRGNEKLFF.

The V gene is TRBV10-3, the J gene TRBJ2-2; weak D call: TRBD1 (6 bases). Trimming removed 8 bases at V and 0 bases at J, with 16 bases between. Per germline, CDR1 ENHRY and CDR2 SYGVKD. The CDR3 runs 16 residues. The CDR3 spells CAIQGPTFANTGELFF. The CDR3 DNA sequence: TGTGCCATCCAGGGGCCTACCTTCGCGAACACCGGGGAGCTGTTTTTT.

This clonotype occurred many times. V gene TRBV29-1 combines with J gene TRBJ1-3; 9 nucleotides agree with TRBD1. Germline V gives CDR1 SQVTM, CDR2 ANQGSEA. The CDR3 is 12 amino acids. V lost 5 bases and J lost 7; bases outside the gene matches: 3. As DNA, the CDR3 is TGCAGCGTTACACAGGGGGCTAACACCATATATTTT. It encodes CSVTQGANTIYF.

This clonotype was seen a few times. The genes are TRBV10-3 and TRBJ2-1; no reliable D call. Trimming shortened V by 0 bases and J by 4 bases, and 7 bases separated the two germline ends. This CDR3 is built from 14 residues. Germline lookup yields CDR1 ENHRY and CDR2 SYGVKD. CDR3 loop: CAISESRVYNEQFF. The CDR3 nucleotides are TGTGCCATCAGTGAGTCGAGAGTTTACAATGAGCAGTTCTTC.

This clonotype was picked up many times. V is TRBV28 and J is TRBJ2-3; D is possibly TRBD1 (6 bases). The CDR3 extends over 16 amino acids. Per the germline V gene, CDR1 is MDHEN and CDR2 is SYDVKM. With 5 bases removed from V and 3 bases from J, the gap between germline ends came to 18 bases. The chain's CDR3 is CASSPTGTTRTDTQYF. The CDR3 DNA is TGTGCCAGCAGTCCAACCGGGACAACGAGGACAGATACGCAGTATTTT.

The rearrangement uses TRBV5-1 and TRBJ1-1; D not resolved. The V and J ends lost 0 bases and 4 bases respectively, with 7 bases between them. Germline CDR1 is SGHRS and CDR2 is YFSETQ. There are 13 residues in the CDR3. The DNA of the CDR3 is TGCGCCAGCAGCTTGGAGGTGTTCACTGAAGCTTTCTTT. This sequence encodes CASSLEVFTEAFF.

Only a few counts were recorded for this clonotype. The chain joins TRBV10-3 to TRBJ2-3, with D unclear. The CDR3 has 13 amino acids. Germline CDR1 and CDR2: ENHRY and SYGVKD. V lost 4 bases and J 2 bases, leaving 7 bases between the germline ends. CDR3 loop: CAISGRNTDTQYF. In DNA form, the CDR3 reads TGTGCCATCAGTGGTAGGAACACAGATACGCAGTATTTT.

The chain combines TRBV10-3 with TRBJ2-7; TRBD1 matches at 10 bases. V lost 7 bases to trimming and J lost 1 base; unmatched junction nucleotides: 7. The CDR3 has 15 residues. Germline V gives CDR1 ENHRY, CDR2 SYGVKD. CDR3 DNA: TGTGCCATCACCAGACAGGGGGCGGGTTCCTACGAGCAGTACTTC. It is translated as CAITRQGAGSYEQYF.